The sequence of this TCR beta chain was determined in a study of regulatory T cells in long-lasting Graves disease. Construction of TCR beta libraries relied on iRepertoire HTBI primers and on Arm-PCR targeting CDR3 regions. MiXCR, run by TCRdb on the multiplex PCR reads, gives a single entry per CDR3 protein. Here the sample spans roughly 250,000 distinct CDR3 sequences, more than 15% being singletons. V was shortened by 3 bases and J by 2 bases, with 14 bases between the two germline ends. Germline CDR1 LGHDT, CDR2 YNNKEL (reference sequence). This CDR3 has 16 residues. The sample holds many counts of this clonotype. Documented time point: newly diagnosed GD, antithyroid drugs for less than 3 months. The TCR library was made from RNA extracted from PBMCs. The same specimen was also included in a second study, on T cells in Graves' hyperthyroidism and ophthalmopathy. From that report: The HTBI primer set was used in a first-round RT-PCR of the TCR CDR3.

The J gene is TRBJ2-4, the V gene TRBV3-1; no clear D. The clonotype originates from a woman between 25 and 40 years old with Graves disease. This material consisted of peripheral blood mononuclear cells (PBMCs), taken at new diagnosis, from a patient treated with antithyroid drugs. The CDR3 DNA follows: TGTGCCAGCAGCCATGGGGTCCCGGCCACCAAAAACATTCAGTACTTC. Amino acid sequence: CASSHGVPATKNIQYF.